The rows below give T cell receptor beta chains drawn from one sample of a study of blood T cell repertoires in COVID-19. Using immunoSEQ multiplex PCR, the repertoire was profiled, and TCRdb retains in-frame clones only, with some absent. The sample records 310,000 or so clones, roughly 90% being singletons. Sequenced material: peripheral blood. All receptors derive from a woman aged 50 to 65 with active or convalescent COVID-19. Each CDR3 is given with its conserved first and last residue.

J: TRBJ2-1
V: TRBV7-9
CDR3: CASSRRAAAGPGGNEQFF

J: TRBJ2-7
V: TRBV5-5
CDR3: CASSLGTGENHEQYF

J: TRBJ2-7
V: TRBV9
CDR3: CASIWRGFKEQYF

J: TRBJ1-5
V: TRBV15
CDR3: CATSRDPDSQPQHF

J: TRBJ1-4
V: TRBV30
CDR3: CAWSGDRGTEKLFF

J: TRBJ1-1
V: TRBV7-2
CDR3: CASSPTWGVRTEAFF

J: TRBJ2-7
V: TRBV6-5
CDR3: CASVDGGTGSNEQYF

J: TRBJ1-2
V: TRBV18
CDR3: CASSPMEGQYYGYTF

J: TRBJ1-2
V: TRBV6-2/TRBV6-3
CDR3: CASSTLGGGDGYTF

J: TRBJ1-2
V: TRBV7-2
CDR3: CASSLDTMTVNYGYTF

J: TRBJ2-1
V: TRBV29-1
CDR3: CSVGGSAGGAYNEQFF

J: TRBJ2-1
V: TRBV3-1/TRBV3-2
CDR3: CASSQRAGASGEQFF

J: TRBJ2-7
V: TRBV18
CDR3: CASSPPDRSSYEQYF

J: TRBJ1-1
V: TRBV11-3
CDR3: CASSLTGMNTEAFF

J: TRBJ1-5
V: TRBV9
CDR3: CASSATAINQPQHF

J: TRBJ1-3
V: TRBV6-6
CDR3: CASSPRGGYVSGNTIYF

J: TRBJ2-2
V: TRBV27
CDR3: CASSPLGEGVPNTGELFF

J: TRBJ2-7
V: TRBV12-5
CDR3: CASGLARTGFHEQYF

J: TRBJ2-2
V: TRBV24-1
CDR3: CATSSSRGRVHTGELFF

J: TRBJ1-6
V: TRBV10-3
CDR3: CAISADRGNSPLHF

J: TRBJ2-7
V: TRBV7-6
CDR3: CASSRSPPSGKTYEQYF

J: TRBJ1-2
V: TRBV18
CDR3: CASSPSGQGGYGYTF

J: TRBJ1-2
V: TRBV9
CDR3: CASSVAGYGYTF

J: TRBJ1-6
V: TRBV9
CDR3: CASSVGRWGEVSPLHF

J: TRBJ2-1
V: TRBV21-1
CDR3: CASSALAGDNEQFF

J: TRBJ1-2
V: TRBV9
CDR3: CASSVDRGNYGYTF

J: TRBJ1-2
V: TRBV9
CDR3: CASSVNSNYGYTF

J: TRBJ1-2
V: TRBV30
CDR3: CAWSVQRNYGYTF

J: TRBJ2-3
V: TRBV7-2
CDR3: CASSFQRGGPDTQYF

J: TRBJ2-3
V: TRBV7-2
CDR3: CASSLGGTSGGTDTQYF

J: TRBJ1-6
V: TRBV28
CDR3: CASSNYPSPLHF

J: TRBJ1-1
V: TRBV28
CDR3: CASKRGGLTEAFF

J: TRBJ1-1
V: TRBV7-9
CDR3: CASSFRGGMNTEAFF

J: TRBJ1-4
V: TRBV10-3
CDR3: CAISDGGNEKLFF

J: TRBJ1-5
V: TRBV4-2
CDR3: CASSPQGAGNQPQHF

J: TRBJ2-5
V: TRBV6-2/TRBV6-3
CDR3: CASSQRGAGGQTQYF

J: TRBJ2-1
V: TRBV19
CDR3: CASRESRMRSYNEQFF

J: TRBJ2-1
V: TRBV10-1
CDR3: CASSEYKPRAPSGSPQGYNEQFF

J: TRBJ2-6
V: TRBV5-4
CDR3: CASSRPSGQVGSGANVLTF

J: TRBJ2-2
V: TRBV4-3
CDR3: CASSQEIQDRGHTGELFF

J: TRBJ2-7
V: TRBV24-1
CDR3: CATSDSDYSYEQYF

J: TRBJ2-6
V: TRBV29-1
CDR3: CSVSGQGDPLSGANVLTF

J: TRBJ2-7
V: TRBV27
CDR3: CATAPGTGYEQYF

J: TRBJ2-2
V: TRBV7-9
CDR3: CASSPGLAGGLSGELFF

J: TRBJ2-2
V: TRBV19
CDR3: CASRRTGANTGELFF

J: TRBJ2-3
V: TRBV28
CDR3: CASNVGQGDPDTQYF

J: TRBJ1-5
V: TRBV7-6
CDR3: CASSRGTGVNQPQHF

J: TRBJ1-2
V: TRBV3-1/TRBV3-2
CDR3: CASSQDSYGYTF

J: TRBJ2-7
V: TRBV28
CDR3: CASSLWTSWRVYEQYF

J: TRBJ1-2
V: TRBV20-1
CDR3: CSAQSYTF